Below are 10 T cell receptor beta chains sequenced from a single sample in a study of blood T cell repertoires in COVID-19. Sequencing used immunoSEQ multiplex PCR; TCRdb keeps in-frame clones, though not all of them. This table holds approximately 150,000 clones, over 80% found once. Sequences were obtained from PBMCs or T cells enriched from blood (not recorded which). All receptors come from a man between 70 and 80 years old who had been exposed to COVID-19.

V is TRBV6-5 and J is TRBJ2-7; the D gene is possibly TRBD1 (5 bases). The CDR3 extends over 15 amino acids. V was pared by 2 bases and J by 3 bases, with 14 bases between. From germline, CDR1 is MNHEY and CDR2 SVGAGI. CDR3 DNA sequence: TGTGCCAGCAGTTACAGGGGTACCGAAAACTACGAGCAGTACTTC. Protein: CASSYRGTENYEQYF.

This chain connects TRBV5-1 to TRBJ1-6; the D gene is possibly TRBD1 (5 bases). Per the germline V gene, CDR1 is SGHRS and CDR2 is YFSETQ. The CDR3 runs 14 residues. Trimming cost V 5 bases and J 3 bases, with 9 bases left between them. CDR3 nucleotides: TGCGCCAGCAGACAGGACGGCTATAATTCACCCCTCCACTTT. Translated, it gives CASRQDGYNSPLHF.

CDR3 in DNA: TGTGCCAGCAGCCTCCCCCCGCGGGGGAACGGCTACACCTTC. Its protein product is CASSLPPRGNGYTF. The gene calls are TRBV3-1 (or the pseudogene TRBV3-2) and TRBJ1-2; a possible D gene is TRBD1 (5 bases). The V end was cut by 4 bases, the J end by 8 bases, with 17 bases between. Germline V gene data show CDR1 as LGHDT and CDR2 as YNNKEL (reference sequence). This CDR3 has 14 residues.

In this sample, this clone turned up once. This chain joins TRBV18 and TRBJ2-6, with D maybe TRBD2 (5 bases). Per germline, CDR1 KGHSH and CDR2 LQKENI. This CDR3 is 19 amino acids long. V was trimmed by 6 bases and J by 1 base, leaving 22 bases between them. The chain's CDR3 is CASSAGFGGLTSGANVLTF. The CDR3 bases are TGTGCCAGCTCCGCCGGGTTCGGCGGGCTAACTTCTGGGGCCAACGTCCTGACTTTC.

The chain carries TRBV29-1 and TRBJ2-7; D might be TRBD2 (6 bases). The germline V gene encodes CDR1 SQVTM and CDR2 ANQGSEA. The CDR3 covers 15 residues. The ends were cut back, 5 bases at V and 4 bases at J, with 21 bases in the middle. The CDR3 loop reads CSVLLSGTRQYEQYF. CDR3 coding DNA: TGCAGCGTTCTGCTATCGGGGACTCGGCAATACGAGCAGTACTTC.

This clone was found many times. This chain's CDR3 is CASSPVAGKHGELFF. In DNA, the CDR3 is TGTGCCAGCAGCCCCGTGGCAGGGAAACACGGGGAGCTGTTTTTT. The chain couples TRBV9 to TRBJ2-2; maybe TRBD1 (5 bases). CDR3 length: 15 amino acids. CDR1 is SGDLS and CDR2 is YYNGEE in the germline V gene. Trimming removed 4 bases from V and 7 bases from J, with 17 bases in between.

The chain carries TRBV29-1 and TRBJ1-3, with D perhaps TRBD1 (5 bases). This CDR3 has 14 amino acids. V was shortened by 4 bases and J by 2 bases, with 12 bases between the two germline ends. Germline loops: CDR1 SQVTM, CDR2 ANQGSEA. The CDR3 reads CSVVQGMAGNTIYF. CDR3 nucleotide sequence: TGCAGCGTTGTGCAGGGAATGGCTGGAAACACCATATATTTT.

The chain is built from TRBV11-3 and TRBJ2-7; D is perhaps TRBD2 (5 bases). Trimming shortened V by 5 bases and J by 0 bases, and 14 bases separated the two germline ends. This CDR3 comprises 15 residues. Germline V gives CDR1 SGHNT, CDR2 YENEEA. CDR3 loop: CASSPPGVSSYEQYF. CDR3 DNA sequence: TGTGCCAGCAGCCCTCCCGGGGTAAGCTCCTACGAGCAGTACTTC.

The rearrangement joins TRBV6-1 to TRBJ2-7, with 14 bases identical to TRBD2. J lost 3 bases, V lost 2 bases, and 6 bases had no gene match. The CDR3 spans 17 residues. Germline loops: CDR1 MNHNS, CDR2 SASEGT. The CDR3 nucleotides are TGTGCCAGCAGTGAAAGTGGGACTAGCGGGGGTCTCTACGAGCAGTACTTC. Translation: CASSESGTSGGLYEQYF.

This chain links TRBV13 with TRBJ2-5; 7 bases match TRBD1. The ends lost 5 bases at V and 3 bases at J; junction bases unmatched: 6. Germline V lookup: CDR1 PRHDT, CDR2 FYEKMQ (reference sequence). The CDR3 runs 14 residues. CDR3 residues: CASSRRTGKETQYF. The CDR3 coding sequence is TGTGCCAGCAGCCGTAGGACAGGAAAAGAGACCCAGTACTTC.